What follows describes a single T cell receptor (beta chain). Germline values: CDR1 ENHRY, CDR2 SYGVKD. The V gene lost 3 bases and the J gene lost 0 bases, with 12 bases spanning the gap. This CDR3 contains 15 residues. The sample originates from a study of shared clonotypes between healthy human individuals. Produced via immunoSEQ multiplex PCR; TCRdb's table is partial and in-frame only. Among approximately 460,000 clones listed, approximately 77% were seen once. This TCR was recovered from a woman in her 40s in good health. Some clones in this sample may be carry-over from other donors' samples. The chain couples TRBV10-3 to TRBJ2-7; D may be TRBD1 (6 bases). Sequences were obtained from PBMCs. CDR3 amino acids: CAISEWTVNSYEQYF. Written as DNA, the CDR3 is TGTGCCATCAGTGAATGGACAGTTAACTCCTACGAGCAGTACTTC.